Here is one T cell receptor (beta chain) with its context. This sample stems from a study of blood T cell repertoires in COVID-19. At the level of the study: Specimens from acute and convalescent COVID-19 originated in the United States, Italy and Spain. The analysed material was cDNA or gDNA that came from T cells, B-cell-depleted T cells, or PBMCs.

In the original analysis: Scientists estimated how many nucleated cells there were by amplifying reference gene primers. Generated by immunoSEQ multiplex PCR, the TCRdb table keeps only in-frame clones and is missing some. V, J and clone size derive from that table, while D and trimming were established from the DNA sequence. The sample yields approximately 100,000 clones, around 89% seen once. Trimming cost V 4 bases and J 1 base; bases outside gene matches: 8. The CDR3 has 16 amino acids. In germline, CDR1 is SGHDT, CDR2 YYEEEE. This sequence originates from a human donor in a cohort sampled during active COVID-19. Material for sequencing was peripheral blood. V usage is TRBV5-6 and J usage is TRBJ2-7; 10 bases align to TRBD2. This chain's CDR3 is CASSRRTSGTSYEQYF. DNA for the CDR3: TGTGCCAGCAGCCGCCGGACTAGCGGAACGTCCTACGAGCAGTACTTC.